This T cell receptor beta chain was recovered during a study of T cell responses to AZD1222 COVID-19 vaccine. Findings of the study overall: Among those given AZD1222, only 6 or 7 were seropositive at baseline. Donors were mostly white British, more females; clonal diversity possibly underestimated. Nearly half of spike-specific TCRs reportedly go after variant regions that carry no mutations. Regions 160-218 and 743-854 held dominance among vaccine-associated CD4 TCRs, which spanned spike.

Remarks on this clone: Its target is not known.

V lost 11 bases and J lost 3; bases outside the gene matches: 8. CDR3 length equals 13 residues. Germline V gene data show CDR1 as SNHLY and CDR2 as FYNNEI. Clones were read by immunoSEQ multiplex PCR, and TCRdb kept only the in-frame ones, dropping some. The sample records some 100,000 clones, 91% being singletons. The chain joins TRBV2 to TRBJ2-7; 9 bases fit TRBD1. The source material was peripheral blood, sampled on day 0 of AZD1222 vaccination. The source of this sequence is an adult in good health. CDR3 region: CAGTRDRDYEQYF. CDR3 sequence (DNA): TGTGCCGGAACTCGGGACAGGGACTACGAGCAGTACTTC. Full variable domain (outside the CDR3, taken from reference TRBV2 and TRBJ2-7): EPEVTQTPSHQVTQMGQEVILRCVPISNHLYFYWYRQILGQKVEFLVSFYNNEISEKSEIFDDQFSVERPDGSNFTLKIRSTKLEDSAMYFCAGTRDRDYEQYFGPGTRLTVT.